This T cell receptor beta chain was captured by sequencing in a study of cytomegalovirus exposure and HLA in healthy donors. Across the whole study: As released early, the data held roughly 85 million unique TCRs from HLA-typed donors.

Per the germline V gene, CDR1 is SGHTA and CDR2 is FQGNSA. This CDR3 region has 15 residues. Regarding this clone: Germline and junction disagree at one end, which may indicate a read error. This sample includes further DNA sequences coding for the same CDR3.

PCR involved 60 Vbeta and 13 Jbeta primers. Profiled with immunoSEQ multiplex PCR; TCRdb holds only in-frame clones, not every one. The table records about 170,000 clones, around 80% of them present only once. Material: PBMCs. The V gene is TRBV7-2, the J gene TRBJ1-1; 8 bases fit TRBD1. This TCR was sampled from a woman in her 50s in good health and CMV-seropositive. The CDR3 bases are TGCGCCAGCAGCCCCCGGACAGGGATGAACACTGAAGCTTTCTTT. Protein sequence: CASSPRTGMNTEAFF.